Sequencing of this T cell receptor beta chain was carried out in a study of high-grade serous ovarian cancer treatment subgroups. Between the trimmed V and J ends, which lost 3 bases and 6 bases, there was a span of 20 bases. The CDR3 extends over 16 amino acids. The germline V gene has CDR1 MGHRA and CDR2 YSYEKL. Only in-frame clones appear in the TCRdb table, and some are missing; sequencing was by immunoSEQ multiplex PCR. The sample has over 14,000 clones, about 86% seen once. Tumor samples were taken before definitive surgery or chemotherapy. The gene calls are TRBV4-1 and TRBJ1-2; no clear D. The origin of this receptor is a human donor with high-grade serous ovarian cancer. The sample consisted of tumor tissue. CDR3 loop: CASSQDLTRGYNGYTF. In nucleotides, the CDR3 is TGCGCCAGCAGCCAGGACTTGACGCGTGGGTATAATGGCTACACCTTC.